A single sample is the source of the 19 T cell receptor beta chains below, sequenced in a study of response to subunit inactivated influenza vaccine. TCRdb itself ran the RT-PCR reads through MiXCR, one entry per CDR3 protein. The data contain around 470,000 distinct CDR3 sequences, approximately 7.8% of them singletons. The sample was PBMCs from blood, taken 23 to 25 months after vaccination. Every receptor here comes from a man aged 50-75 years who received an inactivated influenza vaccine.

The genes are TRBV19 and TRBJ2-3; D gene uncertain. The CDR3 runs to 13 residues. Trimming took off 1 base at V and 1 base at J, with 3 bases between the two ends. Germline lookup yields CDR1 LNHDA and CDR2 SQIVND (reference sequence). The chain's CDR3 is CASSIGGTDTQYF. Written as DNA, the CDR3 is TGTGCCAGTAGTATAGGCGGCACAGATACGCAGTATTTT.

This rearrangement joins TRBV20-1 to TRBJ2-5; 8 nucleotides agree with TRBD2. The CDR3 has 15 amino acids. CDR1 is DFQATT, CDR2 SNEGSKA, per germline (reference sequence). In DNA, the CDR3 is TGCAGCGTATATACACTAGCGGCCAGGGGAGAGACCCAGTACTTC. This gives the protein CSVYTLAARGETQYF.

This clonotype was picked up a small number of times. V and J are TRBV9 and TRBJ1-6; a weak D match, TRBD1 (5 bases). V lost 0 bases to trimming and J lost 12 bases, with 13 bases between them. CDR1 and CDR2 (germline): SGDLS, YYNGEE. CDR3 length: 14 residues. The CDR3 coding sequence is TGTGCCAGCAGCGTAGAAGCAGGGACTTTACCCCTCCACTTT. Amino acids: CASSVEAGTLPLHF.

The chain uses TRBV7-2 and TRBJ1-5; D is unclear. Trimming stripped 1 base from V and 2 bases from J, with 9 bases between. The CDR3 length is 15 residues. Germline-derived CDR1 and CDR2 are SGHTA and FQGNSA. The CDR3 here is CASSLGRYGNQPQHF. The DNA for the CDR3 is TGTGCCAGCAGCTTAGGTCGGTATGGCAATCAGCCCCAGCATTTT.

The rearrangement uses TRBV6-5 and TRBJ2-1; D is ambiguous. V lost 0 bases to trimming and J lost 8 bases, with 14 bases between them. CDR3 length: 15 amino acids. From germline, CDR1 is MNHEY and CDR2 SVGAGI. The DNA of the CDR3 is TGTGCCAGCAGTTACTCTCGTTATCCTGTTGATGAGCAGTTCTTC. Residues: CASSYSRYPVDEQFF.

V usage is TRBV6-2 or TRBV6-3 and J usage is TRBJ2-4; unclear D gene. The CDR3 runs 17 residues. Trimming removed 0 bases at V and 0 bases at J, with 12 bases between. CDR1 MNHEY and CDR2 SVGEGT come from the germline V gene. In DNA, the CDR3 is TGTGCCAGCAGTTACTCGGACCCCTCCCTAGCCAAAAACATTCAGTACTTC. This encodes CASSYSDPSLAKNIQYF.

The chain is built from TRBV4-3 and TRBJ2-7; 8 bases are shared with TRBD2. J gave up 1 base and V 4 bases, and 15 bases lay outside the gene matches. The CDR3 is 18 residues long. The V gene's germline CDR1 is LGHNA and CDR2 YSLEER. The CDR3 DNA reads as TGCGCCAGCAGCCTCAGACTAGCGAGTGGGCTAAGGTCCTACGAGCAGTACTTC. This codes for CASSLRLASGLRSYEQYF.

A few counts support this clonotype. The chain links TRBV12-3 or TRBV12-4 to TRBJ1-5; D is unclear. There are 17 residues in the CDR3. V lost 3 bases, J lost 0 bases, and 15 bases lay in between. CDR3 DNA sequence: TGTGCCAGCAGTTTTAGGGTGGTTGGTGGTAGCAATCAGCCCCAGCATTTT. This encodes CASSFRVVGGSNQPQHF.

This clonotype was counted a few times. The V call is TRBV4-1, the J call TRBJ2-1, with 9 bases lining up with TRBD1. Germline V lookup: CDR1 MGHRA, CDR2 YSYEKL. The CDR3 consists of 16 residues. Trimming took 1 base from V and 6 from J; bases not matched to a gene: 7. CDR3 in amino acids: CASSQAPGQGSNEQFF. The CDR3 DNA reads as TGCGCCAGCAGCCAAGCGCCGGGACAGGGAAGCAATGAGCAGTTCTTC.

This clonotype showed up many times. V gene TRBV6-1 combines with J gene TRBJ1-6; TRBD1 agrees at 7 bases. V was clipped by 6 bases and J by 7 bases; unmatched bases: 9. Germline values: CDR1 MNHNS, CDR2 SASEGT. This CDR3 has 15 amino acids. CDR3 sequence: CASRRQGRGNSPLHF. CDR3 in DNA: TGTGCCAGCAGAAGACAGGGCAGAGGCAATTCACCCCTCCACTTT.

This clonotype was detected a few times. V is TRBV20-1 and J is TRBJ1-4; 10 nucleotides match TRBD1. CDR3 length: 15 amino acids. V trimming: 1 base; J trimming: 6 bases; junction bases outside the gene matches: 5. In germline, CDR1 is DFQATT, CDR2 SNEGSKA (reference sequence). CDR3 nucleotide sequence: TGCAGTGCTAGAGGATTCGGGACAGGGGATGAAAAACTGTTTTTT. Its protein is CSARGFGTGDEKLFF.

There are many counts of this clonotype. V is TRBV20-1 and J is TRBJ1-1; D uncertain. CDR3 length equals 14 residues. CDR1 DFQATT and CDR2 SNEGSKA come from the germline V gene (reference sequence). The germline V and J ends were trimmed by 3 bases and 3 bases, with 14 bases remaining between them. The CDR3 loop is CSASVPLQYTEAFF. The CDR3 DNA reads TGCAGTGCTAGCGTACCCCTACAGTACACTGAAGCTTTCTTT.

This sequence joins TRBV5-6 and TRBJ2-1; TRBD2 matches 7 bases. The germline V gene encodes CDR1 SGHDT and CDR2 YYEEEE. With V trimmed by 2 bases and J by 6 bases, 5 bases remained unmatched. The CDR3 loop spans 14 amino acids. CDR3 bases: TGTGCCAGCAGCTTCCCTAGGGAGGGCAATGAGCAGTTCTTC. Its protein is CASSFPREGNEQFF.

This clonotype was detected ten times or more. The chain recombines TRBV4-2 with TRBJ2-5; 9 bases are a match to TRBD2. V dropped 1 base and J dropped 4; count of bases not matched to a gene: 10. Germline-derived CDR1 and CDR2 are LGHNA and YNFKEQ. The CDR3 has 17 residues. CDR3 bases: TGTGCCAGCAGCCAAGTGGTAGCGGGAGAGCCCGGAGAGACCCAGTACTTC. It codes for CASSQVVAGEPGETQYF.

The V and J genes are TRBV5-1 and TRBJ2-5; 7 nucleotides line up with TRBD2. Germline CDR1 reads SGHRS; CDR2 reads YFSETQ. The CDR3 has 14 amino acids. V trimming: 7 bases; J trimming: 2 bases; junction bases outside the gene matches: 8. The CDR3 region is CASRGIAGQETQYF. The CDR3 nucleotides are TGCGCCAGCCGAGGGATAGCGGGTCAAGAGACCCAGTACTTC.

The gene calls are TRBV7-3 and TRBJ1-1; 8 bases are shared with TRBD1. The CDR3 is 15 amino acids. The V gene's germline CDR1 is SGHTA and CDR2 FQGTGA. Germline trimming cut 2 bases from V and 0 bases from J; bases unmatched to any gene: 2. CDR3 sequence reads: CASSLQGAMNTEAFF. DNA of the CDR3: TGTGCCAGCAGCTTACAGGGGGCTATGAACACTGAAGCTTTCTTT.

This clonotype was seen at least ten times. The chain combines TRBV11-2 with TRBJ2-1, with D tentatively TRBD2 (5 bases). CDR1 is SGHAT and CDR2 is FQNNGV in the germline V gene. The CDR3 covers 13 residues. Trimming shortened V by 0 bases and J by 9 bases, and 9 bases separated the two germline ends. The CDR3, as DNA: TGTGCCAGCAGCTTAGACCCCCTAGCTGAGCAGTTCTTC. Protein product: CASSLDPLAEQFF. Full variable domain (outside the CDR3, taken from reference TRBV11-2 and TRBJ2-1): EAGVAQSPRYKIIEKRQSVAFWCNPISGHATLYWYQQILGQGPKLLIQFQNNGVVDDSQLPKDRFSAERLKGVDSTLKIQPAKLEDSAVYLCASSLDPLAEQFFGPGTRLTVL.

There are many counts of this clonotype. The rearrangement uses TRBV24-1 and TRBJ2-1; 9 nucleotides align to TRBD1. Germline CDR1 KGHDR, CDR2 SFDVKD. This CDR3 comprises 15 residues. Germline trimming cut 3 bases from V and 7 bases from J; bases unmatched to any gene: 6. CDR3 loop: CATSDTGTGMNEQFF. CDR3 DNA sequence: TGTGCCACCAGTGATACCGGGACAGGGATGAATGAGCAGTTCTTC.

This clonotype was recorded at least ten times. The chain has TRBV3-1 and TRBJ2-1, with D possibly called TRBD1 or TRBD2 (5 bases each). V dropped 1 base and J dropped 7 bases, with 11 bases sitting between them. The CDR3 loop spans 14 amino acids. Per germline, CDR1 LGHDT and CDR2 YNNKEL (reference sequence). In DNA, the CDR3 is TGTGCCAGCAGCCAAGCGCCAGGGAGTAATGAGCAGTTCTTC. Encoded protein: CASSQAPGSNEQFF.